One T cell receptor (beta chain) is described in this entry. What it binds is unknown. The CDR3 covers 16 residues. Germline V lookup: CDR1 SGHNT, CDR2 YYREEE (reference sequence). V lost 4 bases, J lost 3 bases, and 9 bases stayed unmatched. Time point noted: week 11, during vaccination. It was 300 ug of mutant IDH1 20-mer peptide that made up each vaccine dose, given with topical imiquimod. Data came from immunoSEQ multiplex PCR; TCRdb stores just in-frame clones and leaves some out. The table lists about 32,000 clones, under 80% of them singletons. This record belongs to a study of a mutant IDH1 vaccine in newly diagnosed glioma.

This sequence joins TRBV5-4 and TRBJ2-2, with 7 bases fitting TRBD1. The receptor's source is a young man with glioma. The sequencing here drew on PBMCs, taken from a glioma patient whose treatment included an IDH1 peptide vaccine. The CDR3 spells CASSTIRGFHTGELFF. The CDR3 nucleotides read TGTGCCAGCAGCACAATCAGGGGGTTTCACACCGGGGAGCTGTTTTTT.